The 8 T cell receptor beta chains presented below share a single source sample, sequenced in a study of glioma-infiltrating T cells after dendritic cell vaccination. TCRdb keeps only in-frame clones here, not all; method: immunoSEQ multiplex PCR. The sample records over 55,000 clones, approximately 81% being singletons. The source material was blood, sampled before dendritic cell vaccination. The receptors here all came from a human donor with glioblastoma.

V and J are TRBV13 and TRBJ1-1, with D perhaps matching TRBD1 (5 bases). There are 15 residues in the CDR3. Germline-derived CDR1 and CDR2 are PRHDT and FYEKMQ (reference sequence). The V and J ends lost 0 bases and 3 bases respectively, with 11 bases between them. CDR3 region: CASSLGQVKYTEAFF. The CDR3 nucleotides read TGTGCCAGCAGCTTAGGACAGGTCAAATACACTGAAGCTTTCTTT.

The rearrangement joins TRBV19 to TRBJ2-3; possibly TRBD1 for D (6 bases). CDR1 and CDR2 (germline): LNHDA, SQIVND (reference sequence). The V gene lost 7 bases and the J gene lost 8 bases, with 25 bases spanning the gap. CDR3 length: 16 residues. For the CDR3, the DNA is TGTGCCAGTACCGTGGGGCAGGGGCCAAAAGGTGGTACGCAGTATTTT. Protein sequence: CASTVGQGPKGGTQYF.

V is TRBV5-5 and J is TRBJ1-2; D may be TRBD1 (5 bases). Between the trimmed V and J ends, which lost 4 bases and 3 bases, there was a span of 13 bases. Germline values: CDR1 SGHKS, CDR2 YYEKEE (reference sequence). The CDR3 totals 14 residues. The CDR3 DNA sequence: TGTGCCAGCAGCCCCGCGGGGGGGGACTATGGCTACACCTTC. The encoded protein is CASSPAGGDYGYTF.

The CDR3 region is CASSPPPGTEAFF. Here the CDR3 DNA reads TGTGCCAGCAGCCCCCCCCCAGGCACTGAAGCTTTCTTT. The chain joins TRBV7-8 to TRBJ1-1; D gene uncertain. The CDR3 runs 13 residues. V was cut by 5 bases and J by 4 bases, with 11 bases left in between. CDR1 SGHVS and CDR2 FQNEAQ come from the germline V gene.

The chain joins TRBV7-2 to TRBJ1-1, with TRBD1 matching over 8 bases. The CDR3 is 15 residues long. Per germline, CDR1 SGHTA and CDR2 FQGNSA. Trimming took 0 bases from V and 2 from J; bases not matched to a gene: 2. Here the CDR3 DNA reads TGTGCCAGCAGCTTAGCTGGGACAGGAAACACTGAAGCTTTCTTT. Translated, it gives CASSLAGTGNTEAFF.

J is TRBJ2-3 and V is TRBV29-1, with 12 bases aligning to TRBD2. This CDR3 comprises 14 residues. Germline V gene sequence: CDR1 SQVTM, CDR2 ANQGSEA. J lost 0 bases, V lost 6 bases, and 1 base had no gene match. CDR3 nucleotide sequence: TGCAGCGTACTAGCGGGGGGTAGCACAGATACGCAGTATTTT. It specifies CSVLAGGSTDTQYF.

The chain carries TRBV6-5 and TRBJ2-6; D possibly corresponds to TRBD1 (6 bases). Germline V gives CDR1 MNHEY, CDR2 SVGAGI. Trimming left V 4 bases short and J 2 bases short, with 12 bases between. The CDR3 runs to 16 residues. The chain's CDR3 is CASSSPGEPGANVLTF. The CDR3 DNA reads as TGTGCCAGCAGTTCTCCAGGGGAACCTGGGGCCAACGTCCTGACTTTC.

The chain joins TRBV6-1 to TRBJ2-7, with D possibly being TRBD2 (7 bases). The CDR3 has 14 amino acids. Between the trimmed V and J ends, which lost 8 bases and 0 bases, there was a span of 14 bases. The V gene's germline CDR1 is MNHNS and CDR2 SASEGT. CDR3 sequence: CASRGRGASYEQYF. As DNA, the CDR3 is TGTGCCAGCCGGGGTCGGGGGGCCTCCTACGAGCAGTACTTC.